The 8 T cell receptor beta chains below come from one sample, sequenced in a study of T cell responses to AZD1222 COVID-19 vaccine. Generated by immunoSEQ multiplex PCR, the TCRdb table keeps only in-frame clones and is missing some. The sample carries 100,000 or so clones, about nine tenths recorded once. The sequencing used peripheral blood, collected on day 0 of AZD1222 vaccination. These TCRs come from an adult in good health.

The rearrangement links TRBV5-6 to TRBJ2-7; D not certain. Trimming removed 3 bases at V and 4 bases at J, with 5 bases between. Germline CDR1 SGHDT, CDR2 YYEEEE. The CDR3 spans 11 residues. Here the CDR3 reads CASSYSYEQYF. The DNA for the CDR3 is TGTGCCAGCAGCTACAGTTACGAGCAGTACTTC.

The chain recombines TRBV5-1 with TRBJ2-1; 13 bases are a match to TRBD2. The CDR3 runs 20 residues. Germline V gene sequence: CDR1 SGHRS, CDR2 YFSETQ. V trimming: 3 bases; J trimming: 0 bases; junction bases outside the gene matches: 12. The CDR3 reads CASSWTRTSGGILSYNEQFF. The DNA of the CDR3 is TGCGCCAGCAGCTGGACCCGGACTAGCGGGGGTATACTCTCCTACAATGAGCAGTTCTTC.

The CDR3 loop reads CASSLGDGGNTIYF. CDR3 nucleotides: TGCGCCAGCAGCTTGGGGGACGGGGGAAACACCATATATTTT. V is TRBV5-1 and J is TRBJ1-3, with TRBD1 as a possible D gene (5 bases). V lost 0 bases to trimming and J lost 4 bases, with 8 bases between them. The germline V gene has CDR1 SGHRS and CDR2 YFSETQ. The CDR3 is made up of 14 amino acids.

This chain connects TRBV9 to TRBJ2-5; maybe TRBD2 (5 bases). With 4 bases removed from V and 1 base from J, the gap between germline ends came to 14 bases. The CDR3 covers 15 residues. Germline V gene lookup returns CDR1 SGDLS and CDR2 YYNGEE. The CDR3 bases are TGTGCCAGCAGCCCAAGTCAGCGGTCCCAAGAGACCCAGTACTTC. Its translation is CASSPSQRSQETQYF.

This rearrangement joins TRBV27 to TRBJ1-1; the D is unclear. Germline assignment: CDR1 MNHEY and CDR2 SMNVEV (reference sequence). The length of the CDR3 is 14 residues. Trimming took off 5 bases at V and 0 bases at J, with 10 bases between the two ends. CDR3 sequence (DNA): TGTGCCAGCAGTCCACAGCACATGAACACTGAAGCTTTCTTT. As protein: CASSPQHMNTEAFF.

This chain uses TRBV14 with TRBJ1-1, with 12 bases identical to TRBD1. The length of the CDR3 is 18 residues. V lost 4 bases and J lost 2; bases outside the gene matches: 11. The V gene's germline CDR1 is SGHDN and CDR2 FVKESK. CDR3 sequence (DNA): TGTGCCAGCAGCCCATCTTTGGGACAGGGGGCGCGTAACACTGAAGCTTTCTTT. It translates to CASSPSLGQGARNTEAFF.

The V gene is TRBV5-5, the J gene TRBJ2-3; 9 positions match TRBD1. This CDR3 has 16 amino acids. V lost 6 bases, J lost 2 bases, and 10 bases stayed unmatched. Germline assignment: CDR1 SGHKS and CDR2 YYEKEE (reference sequence). CDR3 coding DNA: TGTGCCAGCATCCGACCGACAGGGGGATTCACAGATACGCAGTATTTT. It specifies CASIRPTGGFTDTQYF.

V is TRBV6-2 or TRBV6-3 and J is TRBJ1-2; the D gene is possibly TRBD1 (5 bases). The CDR3 is 17 residues long. Germline CDR1 MNHEY, CDR2 SVGEGT. Deletions cut 5 bases from V and 1 base from J, with 20 bases between. The CDR3 DNA reads TGTGCCAGCAGTCCCCGAGGGGAAGTTAGGGGTAACTATGGCTACACCTTC. It yields the protein CASSPRGEVRGNYGYTF.